This TCR beta chain is drawn from a study of blood T cell repertoires in COVID-19. Across the study: COVID-19 samples collected from the United States, Italy and Spain covered acute and convalescent phases. T cells, B-cell-depleted T cells, or PBMCs supplied cDNA or gDNA.

With V trimmed by 1 base and J by 1 base, 9 bases remained unmatched. The CDR3 extends over 18 amino acids. In germline, CDR1 is LGHDT, CDR2 YNNKEL (reference sequence). As handled by the study authors: Nucleated cell number was recorded as an estimate derived from reference gene primer amplification. Clones were read by immunoSEQ multiplex PCR, and TCRdb kept only the in-frame ones, dropping some. That table gives V, J and clone size, and the DNA gave D and trimming. The sample lists roughly 120,000 clones, approximately 78% occurring once. The specimen was peripheral blood. The origin of this receptor is a man in his sixties or seventies with acute or convalescent COVID-19. V and J are TRBV3-1 (or the pseudogene TRBV3-2) and TRBJ2-4, with TRBD1 identical over 8 bases. The CDR3 nucleotides are TGTGCCAGCAGCCAAGGACAGGGGAGAGGGACGGCCAAAAACATTCAGTACTTC. This codes for CASSQGQGRGTAKNIQYF.